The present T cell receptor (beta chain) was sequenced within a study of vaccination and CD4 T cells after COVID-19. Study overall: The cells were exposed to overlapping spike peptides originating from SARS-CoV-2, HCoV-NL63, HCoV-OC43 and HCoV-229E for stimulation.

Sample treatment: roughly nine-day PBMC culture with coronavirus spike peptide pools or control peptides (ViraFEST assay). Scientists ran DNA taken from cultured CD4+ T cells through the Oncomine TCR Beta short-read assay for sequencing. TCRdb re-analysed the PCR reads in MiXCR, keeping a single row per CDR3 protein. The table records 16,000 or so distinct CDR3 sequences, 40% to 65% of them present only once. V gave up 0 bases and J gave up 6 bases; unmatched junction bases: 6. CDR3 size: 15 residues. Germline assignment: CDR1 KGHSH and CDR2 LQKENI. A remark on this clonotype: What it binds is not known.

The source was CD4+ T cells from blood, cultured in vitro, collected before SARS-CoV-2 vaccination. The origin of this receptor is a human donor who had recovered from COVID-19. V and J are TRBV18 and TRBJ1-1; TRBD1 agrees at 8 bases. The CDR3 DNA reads TGTGCCAGCTCACCACCGGTACAGGGGGGGGCTGAAGCTTTCTTT. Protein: CASSPPVQGGAEAFF.